This TCR beta chain came from a study of blood T cell repertoires in COVID-19. The V gene lost 4 bases and the J gene lost 3 bases, with 9 bases spanning the gap. The length of the CDR3 is 12 residues. The germline V gene has CDR1 GTSNPN and CDR2 SVGIG (reference sequence). Assay used: immunoSEQ multiplex PCR; TCRdb lists only in-frame clones, some missing. The repertoire holds about 180,000 clones, with 86% as singletons. The rearrangement links TRBV30 to TRBJ1-1; D is ambiguous. This TCR was recovered from a woman in her 30s who had recovered from COVID-19. The material sequenced was PBMCs or T cells enriched from blood (not recorded which). The CDR3, as DNA: TGTGCCTGGATTAGGGAGGACACTGAAGCTTTCTTT. Translating gives CAWIREDTEAFF.